Listed below are T cell receptor beta chains from one sample, sequenced in a study of OX40 agonist ivuxolimab in advanced cancers. The table came from immunoSEQ multiplex PCR; TCRdb's copy has only in-frame clones and leaves some out. This sample has 45,000 to 60,000 clones, with 83% found just once. The sequenced sample was CD4+ or CD8+ T cells sorted from blood, obtained in a trial of the OX40 agonist ivuxolimab. The origin of the receptors is an adult with an advanced solid tumor such as melanoma, head and neck, liver or kidney cancer. Each CDR3 is given with its conserved first and last residue. Each record gives: clone size, V gene, CDR3 protein. The size field is filled for only some rows; it gives once, few, many or a size class.

clone size: .
V gene: TRBV7-2
CDR3 protein: CASNKGVAGAGEQFF

clone size: .
V gene: TRBV28
CDR3 protein: CASGDRAHYGYTF

clone size: .
V gene: TRBV5-4
CDR3 protein: CASSLRTSGGFTDTQYF

clone size: few
V gene: TRBV6-1
CDR3 protein: CASSEAWPGGEQFF

clone size: .
V gene: TRBV28
CDR3 protein: CASSSPRGGLETQYF

clone size: few
V gene: TRBV27
CDR3 protein: CASSPSWQSDSPLHF

clone size: .
V gene: TRBV6-5
CDR3 protein: CASCRQGHTEAFF

clone size: .
V gene: TRBV18
CDR3 protein: CASSPSGTANTGELFF

clone size: .
V gene: TRBV27
CDR3 protein: CASSLTGGSYNSPLHF

clone size: .
V gene: TRBV6-1
CDR3 protein: CASSDRAWANVLTF

clone size: .
V gene: TRBV2
CDR3 protein: CASSKDRGYEKLFF

clone size: .
V gene: TRBV5-1
CDR3 protein: CASSVWTSVSTDTQYF

clone size: .
V gene: TRBV6-6
CDR3 protein: CASSYSGQDGVQPQHF

clone size: .
V gene: TRBV9
CDR3 protein: CASSVNRPGAGELFF

clone size: .
V gene: TRBV6-6
CDR3 protein: CASSFRTVNTEAFF

clone size: .
V gene: TRBV18
CDR3 protein: CASSPSGTATSPLHF

clone size: .
V gene: TRBV30
CDR3 protein: CAWSGGSSYNEQFF

clone size: .
V gene: TRBV29-1
CDR3 protein: CSVAGTGNTIYF

clone size: .
V gene: TRBV18
CDR3 protein: CASSPLPRGGDEQFF

clone size: .
V gene: TRBV7-3
CDR3 protein: CASSLQGVTEAFF

clone size: few
V gene: TRBV5-1
CDR3 protein: CASSLGLGDYGYTF

clone size: .
V gene: TRBV4-2
CDR3 protein: CASSQTGHLRTEAFF

clone size: .
V gene: TRBV18
CDR3 protein: CASSAGTQGNTIYF

clone size: once
V gene: TRBV29-1
CDR3 protein: CSVEKGRVGETQYF

clone size: .
V gene: TRBV6-6
CDR3 protein: CASSYRTDYNEQFF

clone size: .
V gene: TRBV18
CDR3 protein: CASSPEGWAQYF

clone size: .
V gene: TRBV13
CDR3 protein: CASSLRQGAGEKLFF

clone size: .
V gene: TRBV7-9
CDR3 protein: CARSFTGGAGGYTF

clone size: few
V gene: TRBV30
CDR3 protein: CAWERVDTEAFF

clone size: .
V gene: TRBV5-8
CDR3 protein: CASSQDRVYGYTF

clone size: few
V gene: TRBV14
CDR3 protein: CASSPLGRGGTEAFF

clone size: .
V gene: TRBV7-2
CDR3 protein: CASSLATGGGNTQYF

clone size: .
V gene: TRBV10-3
CDR3 protein: CAISAIAGGSQETQYF

clone size: .
V gene: TRBV28
CDR3 protein: CASSPTTGHYGYTF

clone size: .
V gene: TRBV10-1
CDR3 protein: CASSGAGPPGDEQFF

clone size: .
V gene: TRBV19
CDR3 protein: CASSIDRRGGGIQYF

clone size: .
V gene: TRBV18
CDR3 protein: CASSEGANTEAFF

clone size: few
V gene: TRBV10-2
CDR3 protein: CASSEKFGGGFTDTQYF

clone size: .
V gene: TRBV6-1
CDR3 protein: CASSGAGRGGPRDTQYF

clone size: once
V gene: TRBV4-1
CDR3 protein: CASSQYYLQDSSGNTIYF

clone size: .
V gene: TRBV4-1
CDR3 protein: CASSRDRMNTEAFF

clone size: .
V gene: TRBV5-1
CDR3 protein: CASSPLAGARDTQYF